A selection of T cell receptor beta chains follows, all from one sample in a study of T cell responses to AZD1222 COVID-19 vaccine. The assay was immunoSEQ multiplex PCR, and TCRdb's table has in-frame clones only and misses some. Here the sample spans tens of thousands of clones, 88% being singletons. The material was peripheral blood, obtained on day 0 of AZD1222 vaccination. These receptors came from an adult in good health. CDR3s include the opening cysteine and the closing phenylalanine or tryptophan. The D gene is left open where the match is weak. Clone size, where shown, is once, few, many, or a class for clones that have expanded.

>TRBV5-5|many|.|TRBJ2-7
TGTGCCAGCAGCTCGAGGCCCTCCGGGAAGCAGTACTTC
CASSSRPSGKQYF
>TRBV10-2|.|TRBD2|TRBJ2-1
TGCGCCAGCAGTGACTCGGGACTAGCGGGAGGGCCTGGTGAGCAGTTCTTC
CASSDSGLAGGPGEQFF
>TRBV9|.|TRBD2|TRBJ2-5
TGTGCCAGCAGCGTATGGGCGGGGGGGCGACAAGAGACCCAGTACTTC
CASSVWAGGRQETQYF
>TRBV18|.|.|TRBJ2-1
TGTGCCAGCTCACCACCTGGGGCTAGCTCCTACAATGAGCAGTTCTTC
CASSPPGASSYNEQFF
>TRBV18|.|.|TRBJ1-1
TGTGCCAGCTCACCCATCAGGGATACAGCTTTCTTT
CASSPIRDTAFF
>TRBV19|.|.|TRBJ1-2
TGTGCCAGTAGTATCGCTCCTTTGACTAACTATGGCTACACCTTC
CASSIAPLTNYGYTF
>TRBV6-2/TRBV6-3|.|TRBD1|TRBJ1-5
TGTGCCAGCAGCTCGGACAGGGTTCAGCCCCAGCATTTT
CASSSDRVQPQHF
>TRBV18|.|.|TRBJ1-4
TGTGCCAGCTCACCACCTGCAGGGGCACTATTTAATGAAAAACTGTTTTTT
CASSPPAGALFNEKLFF
>TRBV28|.|TRBD2|TRBJ2-5
TGTGCCAGCAGTTTACAGCGGGAGTTTCCGGTAGAGACCCAGTACTTC
CASSLQREFPVETQYF
>TRBV29-1|.|TRBD2|TRBJ2-1
TGCAGCGTTCCCGGGGGCCGGACTAGCAACAATGAGCAGTTCTTC
CSVPGGRTSNNEQFF
>TRBV2|.|TRBD2|TRBJ2-1
TGTGCCAGCAGTCCGGGCAGGGAGGGTGAGCAGTTCTTC
CASSPGREGEQFF
>TRBV6-5|.|TRBD1|TRBJ1-5
TGTGCCAGCAGTAGGACAGGCCCCAGCAATCAGCCCCAGCATTTT
CASSRTGPSNQPQHF
>TRBV7-3|.|.|TRBJ2-3
TGTGCCAGCAGCCCACAAACTGGTGGCACAGATACGCAGTATTTT
CASSPQTGGTDTQYF
>TRBV5-5|.|TRBD1|TRBJ2-7
TGTGCCAGCAGCTTGGTCCGATTAGGACAGGGTGGGCCCTACGAGCAGTACTTC
CASSLVRLGQGGPYEQYF
>TRBV19|.|.|TRBJ1-2
TGTGCCAGTAGTCAACAGCCCTCTCAGGGATATGGCTACACCTTC
CASSQQPSQGYGYTF
>TRBV5-1|.|TRBD1|TRBJ2-6
TGCGCCAGCAGCTTGGGCGGGACAGGGGGTTTGATCTCTGGGGCCAACGTCCTGACTTTC
CASSLGGTGGLISGANVLTF
>TRBV4-1|.|.|TRBJ2-7
TGCGCCAGCAGCCAAGACTCGGGGCTGGGTTACGAGCAGTACTTC
CASSQDSGLGYEQYF
>TRBV25-1|.|TRBD1|TRBJ2-7
TGTGCCAGCAGTGGGACGGGACAGGGAGCTAACGAGCAGTACTTC
CASSGTGQGANEQYF
>TRBV7-9|.|TRBD1|TRBJ1-5
TGTGCCAGCAGCTCGGGACAGGGTTATCAGCCCCAGCATTTT
CASSSGQGYQPQHF
>TRBV9|.|.|TRBJ1-3
TGTGCCAGCAGCTCAAACAGCGGGAACACCATATATTTT
CASSSNSGNTIYF
>TRBV3-1/TRBV3-2|.|.|TRBJ1-1
TGTGCCAGCAGCCCCGGGGTGAACACTGAAGCTTTCTTT
CASSPGVNTEAFF
>TRBV27|few|TRBD1|TRBJ1-6
TGTGCCACCAGACAGGGGGCGGGTGGTAATTCACCCCTCCACTTT
CATRQGAGGNSPLHF
>TRBV15|.|.|TRBJ2-7
TGTGCCACCAGCAGAGATCGTAGTAACCATGGGTTC
CATSRDRSNHGF
>TRBV5-1|.|TRBD1|TRBJ2-1
TGCGCCAGCAGGCAGATGGGACAGTGGAACAATGAGCAGTTCTTC
CASRQMGQWNNEQFF
>TRBV4-1|once|TRBD1|TRBJ1-1
TGCGCCAGCAGCCAGGGGACCCGGGACAGTGAAGCTTTCTTT
CASSQGTRDSEAFF
>TRBV9|.|TRBD1|TRBJ2-2
TGTGCCAGCAGCCCCGGTTCAGGGGGCACCGGGGAGCTGTTTTTT
CASSPGSGGTGELFF
>TRBV5-1|.|TRBD2|TRBJ2-1
TGCGCCAGCAGCTTGGTTAGCGGGAATACGGATGAGCAGTTCTTC
CASSLVSGNTDEQFF
>TRBV18|few|TRBD2|TRBJ2-3
TGTGCCAGCTCACCGGGACTAGCGGTTTGGGACAGTATCACAGATACGCAGTATTTT
CASSPGLAVWDSITDTQYF
>TRBV19|.|.|TRBJ1-5
TGTGCCAGTAGTATCTCGGATCGGGGCCAGCCCCAGCATTTT
CASSISDRGQPQHF
>TRBV4-2|.|TRBD1|TRBJ1-4
TGTGCCAGCAGCCAAGGCCGACAGGGGACGGAACTGTTTTTT
CASSQGRQGTELFF
>TRBV7-6|.|.|TRBJ2-5
TGTGCCAGCTGCCGAGCGGCAGGGTTTTCAGAGACCCAGTACTTC
CASCRAAGFSETQYF
>TRBV4-1|.|.|TRBJ1-2
TGCGCCAGCAGCCAAGGGGTAGAAGAGACAGGCTTTTATGGCTACACCTTC
CASSQGVEETGFYGYTF
>TRBV4-3|.|.|TRBJ1-4
TGCGCCAGCAGCCAAGAAGTACAGATCCAAGAAAAACTGTTTTTT
CASSQEVQIQEKLFF
>TRBV5-1|.|.|TRBJ2-7
TGCGCCAGCAGCTTGGAACGTAGCTCCTACGAGCAGTACTTC
CASSLERSSYEQYF
>TRBV5-1|.|.|TRBJ2-5
TGCGCCAGCAGCTCGTCGCGCCAGGAGACTCAGTACTTC
CASSSSRQETQYF
>TRBV4-2|.|TRBD1|TRBJ1-1
TGTGCCAGCAGCCTAGGCAGGGGGATGAACACTGAAGCTTTCTTT
CASSLGRGMNTEAFF
>TRBV20-1|.|.|TRBJ2-7
TGCAGTGCTAGTTGGAGGGACGAGCAGTACTTC
CSASWRDEQYF
>TRBV2|.|TRBD1|TRBJ2-7
TGTGCCAGCAGTACGGACAGGAGCTCCTACGAGCAGTACTTC
CASSTDRSSYEQYF
>TRBV4-2|.|TRBD1|TRBJ1-6
TGTGCCAGCAGCGACCGGGAGGACAGGTATTCACCCCTCCACTTT
CASSDREDRYSPLHF
>TRBV12-3/TRBV12-4|.|.|TRBJ2-5
TGTGCCAGCAGTTTAGGCACCTTAGAGACCCAGTACTTC
CASSLGTLETQYF
>TRBV5-6|.|TRBD1|TRBJ1-1
TGTGCCAGCAGCCCGACAGGGTTCACTGAAGCTTTCTTT
CASSPTGFTEAFF
>TRBV5-6|.|TRBD2|TRBJ2-1
TGTGCCAGCAGCCCGGGACTAGCTCTGTTCTTC
CASSPGLALFF
>TRBV27|.|.|TRBJ2-1
TGTGCCAGCCGCCTGAGAGCCCACTCCTACAATGAGCAGTTCTTC
CASRLRAHSYNEQFF
>TRBV6-5|.|.|TRBJ1-2
TGTGCCAGCAGCCAGGGCAGGGGCTATGGCTACACCTTC
CASSQGRGYGYTF
>TRBV6-2/TRBV6-3|.|.|TRBJ2-2
TGTGCCAGCAGTTACTCAAGCGGGCGGGAGCTGTTTTTT
CASSYSSGRELFF
>TRBV24-1|.|.|TRBJ1-2
TGTGCCACCAGTGGCACCGGGCGCTCGCATGCTTCCAGGGCTGGCTACACCTTC
CATSGTGRSHASRAGYTF
>TRBV7-2|.|TRBD1|TRBJ2-5
TGTGCCAGCAGCCCCGACAGGGTGGGAAAGACCCAGTACTTC
CASSPDRVGKTQYF
>TRBV5-4|.|.|TRBJ2-1
TGTGCCAGCAGCCCACCGGGACTGAACAATGAGCAGTTCTTC
CASSPPGLNNEQFF
>TRBV11-3|.|.|TRBJ2-7
TGTGCCAGCAGCTTAGATTCGCAGGGTATCTACGAGCAGTACTTC
CASSLDSQGIYEQYF
>TRBV7-3|.|.|TRBJ2-3
TGTGCCAGCAGCCCCCGGGCCGCCGGCGATACGCAGTATTTT
CASSPRAAGDTQYF
>TRBV27|few|.|TRBJ1-3
TGTGCCAGCAGCCCCCGTTGGGACTCTGGAAACACCATATATTTT
CASSPRWDSGNTIYF
>TRBV7-3|.|TRBD1|TRBJ2-1
TGTGCCAGCAGCGCCGGGACAGGGGTATTGAATGAGCAGTTCTTC
CASSAGTGVLNEQFF
>TRBV18|.|.|TRBJ1-5
TGTGCCAGCTCACCGGGACCGGGTGGAGGCAATCAGCCCCAGCATTTT
CASSPGPGGGNQPQHF
>TRBV30|few|TRBD1|TRBJ2-7
TGTGCCTGGAGCGCAACAGGGGGGTACGAGCAGTACTTC
CAWSATGGYEQYF
>TRBV5-1|.|.|TRBJ2-2
TGCGCCAGCAGCTTGGAGAATTCAGTTGGGTCCCTAACCGGGGAGCTGTTTTTT
CASSLENSVGSLTGELFF
>TRBV14|.|.|TRBJ1-6
TGTGCCAGCAGCCAAGAATGGTTCTTCTCACCCCTCCACTTT
CASSQEWFFSPLHF
>TRBV18|few|.|TRBJ1-3
TGTGCCAGCTCACCGCTAGACGACTCTGGAAACACCATATATTTT
CASSPLDDSGNTIYF
>TRBV18|.|.|TRBJ1-6
TGTGCCAGCTCTCCAGACAGCTATAATTCACCCCTCCACTTT
CASSPDSYNSPLHF